These 28 T cell receptor beta chains were sequenced from one sample in a study of T cells in localized non-small cell lung cancer. The method was immunoSEQ multiplex PCR; TCRdb's version includes in-frame clones alone and lacks a portion of them. The profile shows tens of thousands of clones, 70% to 90% of them singletons. The specimen comprised peripheral blood, sampled before any cancer treatment. All receptors come from a man aged 40 to 69 with stage I squamous cell lung carcinoma.

The V and J genes are TRBV29-1 and TRBJ2-1, with D hard to call. Germline CDR1 is SQVTM and CDR2 is ANQGSEA. CDR3 length: 12 residues. V lost 5 bases, J lost 15 bases, and 20 bases lay in between. CDR3 in amino acids: CSVQITGGFWFF. In DNA, the CDR3 is TGCAGCGTTCAGATAACGGGCGGCTTTTGGTTCTTC.

The chain carries TRBV2 and TRBJ1-1; D is ambiguous. This CDR3 is 15 amino acids long. Germline CDR1 and CDR2: SNHLY and FYNNEI. Trimming pared 2 bases from V and 5 bases from J, leaving 15 bases between. The CDR3 DNA sequence: TGTGCCAGCAGTGAACAAGCATCTATGGGGACTGAAGCTTTCTTT. Translation gives CASSEQASMGTEAFF.

The gene calls are TRBV19 and TRBJ2-5; maybe TRBD2 (5 bases). V was pared by 4 bases and J by 2 bases, with 11 bases between. Per the germline V gene, CDR1 is LNHDA and CDR2 is SQIVND (reference sequence). The CDR3 loop spans 14 amino acids. In DNA, the CDR3 is TGTGCCAGTAGTAAAAGCGGTCGACAAGAGACCCAGTACTTC. It is translated as CASSKSGRQETQYF.

The rearrangement links TRBV6-1 to TRBJ1-2; no reliable D call. The CDR3 spans 12 residues. The V gene lost 0 bases and the J gene lost 4 bases, with 3 bases spanning the gap. Germline V gene sequence: CDR1 MNHNS, CDR2 SASEGT. CDR3 coding DNA: TGTGCCAGCAGTGAAGCCAGCTATGGCTACACCTTC. As protein: CASSEASYGYTF.

This clone was picked up one time. V usage is TRBV7-3 and J usage is TRBJ2-1; D remains unclear. Germline CDR1 reads SGHTA; CDR2 reads FQGTGA. CDR3 size: 13 residues. V was trimmed by 4 bases and J by 6 bases, leaving 10 bases between them. The chain's CDR3 is CASSSRGSNEQFF. The CDR3 region has the DNA TGTGCCAGCAGCTCCAGAGGAAGCAATGAGCAGTTCTTC.

The chain has TRBV19 and TRBJ1-2; D is unresolved. With 2 bases removed from V and 0 bases from J, the gap between germline ends came to 13 bases. Per germline, CDR1 LNHDA and CDR2 SQIVND (reference sequence). There are 16 residues in the CDR3. The CDR3 DNA reads as TGTGCCAGTAGTATAAGAGGCGGAGAGGCTAACTATGGCTACACCTTC. Amino acids: CASSIRGGEANYGYTF.

The chain employs TRBV7-3 and TRBJ2-7, with D uncertain. Trimming stripped 4 bases from V and 3 bases from J, with 10 bases between. This CDR3 comprises 13 residues. Per the germline V gene, CDR1 is SGHTA and CDR2 is FQGTGA. The CDR3 is CASSSHPDYEQYF. The CDR3 coding sequence is TGTGCCAGCAGCTCCCATCCCGACTACGAGCAGTACTTC.

This chain uses TRBV4-2 with TRBJ2-7; D unresolved. This CDR3 has 16 amino acids. V was trimmed by 0 bases and J by 3 bases, leaving 15 bases between them. CDR1 LGHNA and CDR2 YNFKEQ come from the germline V gene. CDR3: CASSQDIGPPGYEQYF. The CDR3 region has the DNA TGTGCCAGCAGCCAAGATATAGGACCACCCGGCTACGAGCAGTACTTC.

This clone occurred a few times. This rearrangement joins TRBV9 to TRBJ1-4; 7 nucleotides align to TRBD1. Losses at the gene ends were 3 bases for V and 6 bases for J; bases not matched to a gene: 8. The V gene's germline CDR1 is SGDLS and CDR2 YYNGEE. The CDR3 is 15 residues long. The CDR3 bases are TGTGCCAGCAGCGCCACCGGGACAGCAGATGAAAAACTGTTTTTT. Residues: CASSATGTADEKLFF.

The chain recombines TRBV5-1 with TRBJ2-7; D may be TRBD1 or TRBD2 (5 bases each). V dropped 4 bases and J dropped 1 base, with 18 bases sitting between them. The CDR3 loop spans 16 amino acids. CDR1 SGHRS and CDR2 YFSETQ come from the germline V gene. CDR3 in amino acids: CASSPSGQGRSYEQYF. The CDR3 bases are TGCGCCAGCAGCCCATCCGGGCAGGGACGTTCCTACGAGCAGTACTTC.

V gene TRBV6-5 combines with J gene TRBJ2-2; D gene ambiguous. Trimming left V 7 bases short and J 2 bases short, with 5 bases between. Germline V gene data show CDR1 as MNHEY and CDR2 as SVGAGI. This CDR3 contains 12 residues. CDR3 sequence: CASTSNTGELFF. The CDR3 DNA reads as TGTGCCAGCACAAGCAACACCGGGGAGCTGTTTTTT.

V is TRBV4-3 and J is TRBJ2-1; D remains ambiguous. CDR3 length equals 13 residues. Trimming took 4 bases from V and 6 from J, leaving 10 bases between them. Germline V lookup: CDR1 LGHNA, CDR2 YSLEER. This CDR3 is CASSLDFFNEQFF. CDR3 DNA: TGCGCCAGCAGCCTAGACTTCTTCAATGAGCAGTTCTTC.

The chain recombines TRBV6-5 with TRBJ2-7; D unclear. Between the trimmed V and J ends, which lost 2 bases and 1 base, there was a span of 12 bases. This CDR3 has 15 amino acids. Germline V gene sequence: CDR1 MNHEY, CDR2 SVGAGI. The CDR3 region has the DNA TGTGCCAGCAGTTACGGCCACGCGGCGTCCTACGAGCAGTACTTC. As protein: CASSYGHAASYEQYF.

The chain employs TRBV7-8 and TRBJ1-3; D is undetermined. The CDR3 contains 14 residues. V was clipped by 3 bases and J by 1 base, with 7 bases between them. Germline V gene sequence: CDR1 SGHVS, CDR2 FQNEAQ. The CDR3 is CASSFGESGNTIYF. CDR3 DNA sequence: TGTGCCAGCAGCTTCGGGGAGTCTGGAAACACCATATATTTT. The full variable domain, in which reference TRBV7-8 and TRBJ1-3 provide the parts outside the CDR3, is GAGVSQSPRYKVAKRGQDVALRCDPISGHVSLFWYQQALGQGPEFLTYFQNEAQLDKSGLPSDRFFAERPEGSVSTLKIQRTQQEDSAVYLCASSFGESGNTIYFGEGSWLTVV.

Turning to this clone: Likely a read error: the CDR3 ends without its conserved phenylalanine or tryptophan. This chain uses TRBV6-5 with TRBJ1-1, with D possibly TRBD1 on 5 matching bases. CDR3 length equals 15 residues. V shed 9 bases and J shed 1 base, with 18 bases lying between them. Germline V gene sequence: CDR1 MNHEY, CDR2 SVGAGI. The CDR3 protein is CASRHNGGANTEAFS. CDR3 in DNA: TGTGCCAGTAGGCACAATGGAGGGGCGAACACTGAAGCTTTCTCT.

The chain has TRBV18 and TRBJ2-2, with D perhaps being TRBD1 or TRBD2 (5 bases each). Trimming removed 4 bases at V and 1 base at J, with 16 bases between. CDR3 size: 17 residues. The germline V gene encodes CDR1 KGHSH and CDR2 LQKENI. This CDR3 is CASSRLMGRRNTGELFF. In nucleotides, the CDR3 is TGTGCCAGCTCACGGCTGATGGGACGGCGGAACACCGGGGAGCTGTTTTTT. Together with reference TRBV18 and TRBJ2-2, the CDR3 gives the full variable domain: NAGVMQNPRHLVRRRGQEARLRCSPMKGHSHVYWYRQLPEEGLKFMVYLQKENIIDESGMPKERFSAEFPKEGPSILRIQQVVRGDSAAYFCASSRLMGRRNTGELFFGEGSRLTVL.

The V call is TRBV2, the J call TRBJ2-2, with D perhaps matching TRBD1 or TRBD2 (8 bases each). The CDR3 runs to 17 residues. Germline V gene sequence: CDR1 SNHLY, CDR2 FYNNEI. V was shortened by 10 bases and J by 8 bases, with 29 bases between the two germline ends. Here the CDR3 DNA reads TGTGCCATACCACGGGGGGGAGGACAGGGCTCCGCTGGGGAGCTGTTTTTT. Translated: CAIPRGGGQGSAGELFF.

V usage is TRBV5-5 and J usage is TRBJ2-5; no clear D gene. Per germline, CDR1 SGHKS and CDR2 YYEKEE (reference sequence). The CDR3 runs to 13 residues. V was shortened by 4 bases and J by 5 bases, with 12 bases between the two germline ends. Here the CDR3 DNA reads TGTGCCAGCAGCCCTGACAATTTCGAGACCCAGTACTTC. Translation gives CASSPDNFETQYF.

This clone has only one observation. The J gene is TRBJ2-1, the V gene TRBV7-3; TRBD2 agrees at 13 bases. Per the germline V gene, CDR1 is SGHTA and CDR2 is FQGTGA. Germline trimming cut 3 bases from V and 9 bases from J; bases unmatched to any gene: 11. CDR3 length equals 17 residues. The CDR3, as DNA: TGTGCCAGCAGCTTCCTAGGACTAGCGGGAGTGGGTGGTGAGCAGTTCTTC. Its protein product is CASSFLGLAGVGGEQFF.

This CDR3 is CASSSRVAGGVSLAKNIQYF. The CDR3, as DNA: TGTGCCAGCAGCTCTCGGGTTGCGGGGGGTGTATCTTTAGCCAAAAACATTCAGTACTTC. V gene TRBV5-4 combines with J gene TRBJ2-4; 8 bases line up with TRBD2. Germline values: CDR1 SGHNT, CDR2 YYREEE (reference sequence). V lost 3 bases to trimming and J lost 0 bases; unmatched junction nucleotides: 17. The CDR3 sequence is 20 residues long.

The chain combines TRBV30 with TRBJ2-5; TRBD2 might be the D (5 bases). The CDR3 extends over 11 amino acids. CDR1 is GTSNPN, CDR2 SVGIG, per germline (reference sequence). Trimming took off 8 bases at V and 9 bases at J, with 16 bases between the two ends. CDR3 sequence: CAALAGGAQYF. Written as DNA, the CDR3 is TGTGCCGCCCTTGCTGGAGGAGCCCAGTACTTC.

The rearrangement joins TRBV28 to TRBJ1-2, with TRBD1 as a possible D gene (5 bases). The CDR3 has 14 residues. Germline V CDR1 and CDR2: MDHEN, SYDVKM. With 6 bases removed from V and 4 bases from J, the gap between germline ends came to 15 bases. DNA for the CDR3: TGTGCCAGCAGCCCTGACAGCTTATCCTATGGCTACACCTTC. Encoded protein: CASSPDSLSYGYTF.

This chain uses TRBV11-2 with TRBJ2-3; D is uncertain. CDR1 and CDR2 (germline): SGHAT, FQNNGV. V lost 4 bases, J lost 0 bases, and 2 bases lay in between. The CDR3 is 12 amino acids. This CDR3 is CASSSSTDTQYF. The CDR3, as DNA: TGTGCCAGCAGCTCCAGCACAGATACGCAGTATTTT.

This CDR3 is CASSGGSGSLGETQYF. CDR3 nucleotides: TGTGCCAGCAGTGGGGGTAGCGGGAGTCTGGGGGAGACCCAGTACTTC. The rearrangement uses TRBV25-1 and TRBJ2-5; 9 bases match TRBD2. Germline-derived CDR1 and CDR2 are MGHDK and SYGVNS. The CDR3 has 16 residues. Losses at the gene ends were 4 bases for V and 5 bases for J; bases not matched to a gene: 11.

The J gene is TRBJ2-2, the V gene TRBV29-1, with unresolved D. CDR1 SQVTM and CDR2 ANQGSEA come from the germline V gene. CDR3 size: 13 residues. Trimming removed 4 bases from V and 9 bases from J, with 15 bases in between. The CDR3: CSVVTSGARELFF. Written as DNA, the CDR3 is TGCAGCGTTGTAACCTCAGGCGCCAGGGAGCTGTTTTTT.

The V gene is TRBV7-2, the J gene TRBJ2-7; TRBD2 matches 13 bases. The germline V gene has CDR1 SGHTA and CDR2 FQGNSA. J was trimmed by 4 bases and V by 5 bases; bases with no gene match: 2. The CDR3 length is 14 residues. The CDR3 DNA sequence: TGTGCCAGCAGCCAGACTAGCGGGAGGTACGAGCAGTACTTC. Its translation is CASSQTSGRYEQYF.

Comment on this clone: One end of the junction is discordant with germline, which a read error may explain. The V call is TRBV7-7, the J call TRBJ1-1, with 9 bases matching TRBD1. CDR1 and CDR2 (germline): SSHAT, FNYEAQ (reference sequence). The CDR3 runs 16 residues. The CDR3 protein is CASSPHPPGQGTEAFF. The CDR3 coding sequence is TGTGCTAGCAGCCCCCACCCCCCGGGACAGGGCACTGAAGCTTTCTTT. The whole variable domain, remainder taken from reference TRBV7-7 and TRBJ1-1, is GAGVSQSPRYKVTKRGQDVTLRCDPISSHATLYWYQQALGQGPEFLTYFNYEAQPDKSGLPSDRFSAERPEGSISTLTIQRTEQRDSAMYRCASSPHPPGQGTEAFFGQGTRLTVV.

The CDR3 sequence: CASSSISTGTYNEQFF. The CDR3 DNA reads as TGTGCCAGCAGCTCAATAAGCACAGGGACCTACAATGAGCAGTTCTTC. This chain joins TRBV11-2 and TRBJ2-1, with D perhaps matching TRBD1 (6 bases). V lost 4 bases, J lost 2 bases, and 15 bases lay in between. Germline V gene sequence: CDR1 SGHAT, CDR2 FQNNGV. The CDR3 totals 16 residues.